A selection of T cell receptor beta chains follows, all from one sample in a study of blood T cells in healthy people across ages. One entry per CDR3 protein results from TCRdb running MiXCR on the 5' RACE reads. Here the sample spans 700,000 to 900,000 distinct CDR3 sequences, less than 70% being singletons. The sample taken for sequencing was blood. Source of these receptors: an elderly man in good health. Each CDR3 is given with its conserved first and last residue.

cdr3_length	v_call	j_call	cdr3_aa
14	TRBV9	TRBJ2-3	CASSVSGRIDTQYF
16	TRBV6-6	TRBJ2-1	CASRRLTSGRENEQFF
14	TRBV5-1	TRBJ2-5	CASSLEPYQETQYF
14	TRBV12-3/TRBV12-4	TRBJ1-2	CASSFGRTNYGYTF
13	TRBV6-1	TRBJ1-2	CASAADRILGYTF
13	TRBV7-2	TRBJ1-5	CASSLIFNQPQHF
15	TRBV21-1	TRBJ2-1	CASNKVRDTYNEQFF
13	TRBV18	TRBJ2-4	CASSPLDINIQYF
17	TRBV6-5	TRBJ2-7	CASSYSSLPGTRGEQYF
14	TRBV27	TRBJ1-5	CASTDRGRDQPQHF
13	TRBV13	TRBJ1-1	CASSPRGGTEAFF
16	TRBV29-1	TRBJ2-1	CSVGTSGPSSYNEQFF
14	TRBV10-3	TRBJ2-1	CAISARLDYNEQFF
14	TRBV12-3/TRBV12-4	TRBJ2-3	CASRFAGHTDTQYF
15	TRBV6-5	TRBJ2-7	CASSTIQTTGYEQYF
14	TRBV3-1	TRBJ1-2	CASSQEQGLYGYTF
14	TRBV7-9	TRBJ2-1	CASSSGGLYNEQFF
16	TRBV5-1	TRBJ1-1	CASSGSGLGRNTEAFF
13	TRBV20-1	TRBJ2-1	CSARGQDYNEQFF
14	TRBV7-2	TRBJ2-7	CASSVPGYSYEQYF
15	TRBV12-3/TRBV12-4	TRBJ1-2	CASSLSQGAPRGYTF
13	TRBV7-9	TRBJ2-7	CASSILGPYEQYF
13	TRBV28	TRBJ1-1	CASSLAYATEAFF
15	TRBV4-1	TRBJ1-2	CASSQYTGTGVGYTF
20	TRBV7-9	TRBJ2-6	CASSLAALNEQGLGANVLTF
11	TRBV2	TRBJ1-2	CASRAGDGYTF
13	TRBV29-1	TRBJ1-1	CSVRRGGNTEAFF
13	TRBV7-3	TRBJ2-7	CASSASQGYEQYF
13	TRBV6-6	TRBJ2-4	CASSPGGGNIQYF
19	TRBV27	TRBJ2-5	CASSTLTSGLARSQETQYF
15	TRBV28	TRBJ2-1	CASRSGQAGGNEQFF
15	TRBV29-1	TRBJ2-3	CSVALTGTNTDTQYF
17	TRBV27	TRBJ2-3	CASSLRLIQSGGRYAYF
15	TRBV20-1	.	CSASGLAAYSGEQYF
13	TRBV5-1	.	CAGSGTGGNIQYF
14	TRBV12-3/TRBV12-4	TRBJ1-1	CASSLFGAGTEAFF
19	TRBV20-1	TRBJ2-1	CSARDWTSGEFGSYNEQFF
15	TRBV9	TRBJ2-3	CASSVASDRWDTQYF
13	TRBV30	TRBJ1-2	CAWSVLGRRGYTF
14	TRBV7-2	TRBJ1-1	CASSMGTGGTEAFF
13	TRBV20-1	TRBJ1-5	CSAEGLSNQPQHF